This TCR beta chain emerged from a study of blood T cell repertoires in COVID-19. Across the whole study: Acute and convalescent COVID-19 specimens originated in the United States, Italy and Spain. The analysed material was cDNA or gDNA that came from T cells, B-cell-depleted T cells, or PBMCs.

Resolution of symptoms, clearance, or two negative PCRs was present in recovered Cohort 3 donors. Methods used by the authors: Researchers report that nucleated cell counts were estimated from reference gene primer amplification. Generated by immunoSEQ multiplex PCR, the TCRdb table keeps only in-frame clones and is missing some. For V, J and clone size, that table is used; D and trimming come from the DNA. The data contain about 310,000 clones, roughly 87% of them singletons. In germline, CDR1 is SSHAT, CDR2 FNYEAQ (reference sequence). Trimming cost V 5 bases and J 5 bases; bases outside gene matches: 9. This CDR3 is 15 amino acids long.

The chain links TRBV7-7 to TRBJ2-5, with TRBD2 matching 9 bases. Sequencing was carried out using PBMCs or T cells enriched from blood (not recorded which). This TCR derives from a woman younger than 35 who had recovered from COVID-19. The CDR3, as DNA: TGTGCCAGCAGCCAGGGACTGGCGGGGGGGGAGACCCAGTACTTC. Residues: CASSQGLAGGETQYF.